This entry lists 20 T cell receptor beta chains sequenced from one sample in a study of blood T cell repertoires in COVID-19. Generated by immunoSEQ multiplex PCR, the TCRdb table keeps only in-frame clones and is missing some. The table has 300,000 to 350,000 clones, about 90% seen once. The sequenced sample consisted of peripheral blood. The receptors were sampled from a man aged 18 to 35 with active or convalescent COVID-19.

This sequence joins TRBV4-3 and TRBJ2-7; TRBD2 matches 9 bases. V trimming: 4 bases; J trimming: 0 bases; junction bases outside the gene matches: 16. CDR1 is LGHNA and CDR2 is YSLEER in the germline V gene. This CDR3 is built from 19 residues. CDR3 nucleotides: TGCGCCAGCAGCCTAGAATTTCGCCTAGCGGGGATGAGCTCCTACGAGCAGTACTTC. It codes for CASSLEFRLAGMSSYEQYF.

This chain uses TRBV27 with TRBJ1-2; the match to TRBD1 covers 7 bases. This CDR3 has 13 residues. Losses at the gene ends were 6 bases for V and 10 bases for J; bases not matched to a gene: 11. The V gene's germline CDR1 is MNHEY and CDR2 SMNVEV (reference sequence). The CDR3 region is CASRSQGSPLYTF. The CDR3 nucleotides are TGTGCCAGCAGGTCACAGGGGTCTCCTCTCTACACCTTC.

The J gene is TRBJ1-6, the V gene TRBV2; D gene ambiguous. CDR3 length: 12 amino acids. Trimming stripped 5 bases from V and 8 bases from J, with 7 bases between. Germline V lookup: CDR1 SNHLY, CDR2 FYNNEI. This chain's CDR3 is CASSFRDSPLHF. In DNA, the CDR3 is TGTGCCAGCAGTTTCCGCGATTCACCCCTCCACTTT.

The rearrangement joins TRBV7-8 to TRBJ1-1; TRBD1 matches 7 bases. With 2 bases clipped from V and 3 bases from J, the junction kept 3 bases outside the gene matches. The germline V gene has CDR1 SGHVS and CDR2 FQNEAQ. This CDR3 has 14 residues. DNA for the CDR3: TGTGCCAGCAGCTTACAGGGGGATTACACTGAAGCTTTCTTT. Protein sequence: CASSLQGDYTEAFF. The full variable domain, rest sourced from reference TRBV7-8 and TRBJ1-1, is GAGVSQSPRYKVAKRGQDVALRCDPISGHVSLFWYQQALGQGPEFLTYFQNEAQLDKSGLPSDRFFAERPEGSVSTLKIQRTQQEDSAVYLCASSLQGDYTEAFFGQGTRLTVV.

This chain uses TRBV13 with TRBJ2-7, with 7 bases lining up with TRBD2. CDR1 is PRHDT, CDR2 FYEKMQ, per germline (reference sequence). The CDR3 spans 17 residues. V shed 4 bases, J shed 6 bases, and the junction held 18 bases outside the gene matches. The CDR3, as DNA: TGTGCCAGCAGCTATGGTGCGGGGGACCTTCTGCTACGCGAGCAGTACTTC. This encodes CASSYGAGDLLLREQYF.

Written as DNA, the CDR3 is TGCAGCGTTTTAGTCTCAGACACTTACTATGGCTACACCTTC. Translating gives CSVLVSDTYYGYTF. This sequence joins TRBV29-1 and TRBJ1-2; no reliable D call. CDR3 length: 14 residues. Germline V CDR1 and CDR2: SQVTM, ANQGSEA. Deletions cut 5 bases from V and 3 bases from J, with 16 bases between. The full variable domain, its missing parts supplied by reference TRBV29-1 and TRBJ1-2, is SAVISQKPSRDICQRGTSLTIQCQVDSQVTMMFWYRQQPGQSLTLIATANQGSEATYESGFVIDKFPISRPNLTFSTLTVSNMSPEDSSIYLCSVLVSDTYYGYTFGSGTRLTVV.

The CDR3 DNA follows: TGTGCCAGCAGCTTGGGGGGTTTCGGTTCACCCCTCCACTTT. Translating it yields CASSLGGFGSPLHF. The genes are TRBV2 and TRBJ1-6, with a weak D call TRBD1 (5 bases). CDR3 length: 14 amino acids. Looked up from germline, CDR1 is SNHLY and CDR2 is FYNNEI. Between the trimmed V and J ends, which lost 6 bases and 9 bases, there was a span of 15 bases.

J is TRBJ2-7 and V is TRBV28; 10 bases map to TRBD2. Germline V gene sequence: CDR1 MDHEN, CDR2 SYDVKM. CDR3 length: 16 amino acids. V trimming: 4 bases; J trimming: 4 bases; junction bases outside the gene matches: 10. The CDR3 sequence: CASSSPASGSRYEQYF. The DNA for the CDR3 is TGTGCCAGCAGTTCCCCAGCTAGCGGGAGTCGGTACGAGCAGTACTTC.

V and J are TRBV7-2 and TRBJ1-1, with a tentative D call TRBD1 (6 bases). Trimming pared 6 bases from V and 0 bases from J, leaving 11 bases between. The CDR3 runs to 14 residues. Per the germline V gene, CDR1 is SGHTA and CDR2 is FQGNSA. The CDR3: CASRNRALNTEAFF. CDR3 bases: TGTGCCAGCAGGAACAGGGCACTGAACACTGAAGCTTTCTTT.

This clone showed up just once. The chain recombines TRBV29-1 with TRBJ1-2; TRBD1 aligns across 9 bases. V shed 1 base and J 2 bases; nucleotides not matched to a gene: 11. Germline CDR1 is SQVTM and CDR2 is ANQGSEA. The CDR3 length is 17 residues. The CDR3 DNA follows: TGCAGCGTTGAAGTTCGCCTAGGACAGGGGCCGAACTATGGCTACACCTTC. Its translation is CSVEVRLGQGPNYGYTF.

This chain joins TRBV7-9 and TRBJ2-7, with 7 bases aligning to TRBD1. This CDR3 is built from 12 residues. Germline CDR1 is SEHNR and CDR2 is FQNEAQ (reference sequence). Trimming removed 5 bases from V and 6 bases from J; junction bases left unmatched: 4. The CDR3 DNA reads as TGTGCCAGCAGCGCAGGGACAGCCGAGCAGTACTTC. Encoded protein: CASSAGTAEQYF. Supplemented by reference TRBV7-9 and TRBJ2-7, the full variable domain reads DTGVSQNPRHKITKRGQNVTFRCDPISEHNRLYWYRQTLGQGPEFLTYFQNEAQLEKSRLLSDRFSAERPKGSFSTLEIQRTEQGDSAMYLCASSAGTAEQYFGPGTRLTVT.

The chain links TRBV7-9 to TRBJ2-7, with D possibly being TRBD1 (5 bases). V was cut by 5 bases and J by 4 bases, with 12 bases left in between. Germline CDR1 reads SEHNR; CDR2 reads FQNEAQ (reference sequence). This CDR3 comprises 13 residues. For the CDR3, the DNA is TGTGCCAGCAGCCCCAAAGACAGTTACGAGCAGTACTTC. Residues: CASSPKDSYEQYF.

CDR3 residues: CASSPAGGYEQYF. The CDR3 DNA reads as TGCGCCAGCAGCCCCGCTGGGGGGTACGAGCAGTACTTC. The chain is built from TRBV5-1 and TRBJ2-7; D may be TRBD2 (6 bases). Trimming shortened V by 4 bases and J by 4 bases, and 12 bases separated the two germline ends. CDR1 SGHRS and CDR2 YFSETQ come from the germline V gene. CDR3 length: 13 residues.

This clone has at least ten counts. The rearrangement uses TRBV6-6 and TRBJ1-3; 8 bases map to TRBD1. Germline V gene lookup returns CDR1 MNHNY and CDR2 SVGAGI (reference sequence). This CDR3 region has 15 residues. V shed 5 bases and J 4 bases; nucleotides not matched to a gene: 7. CDR3 nucleotides: TGTGCCAGCAGTCCCTGGACAGGGAAGGGAAACACCATATATTTT. Its translation: CASSPWTGKGNTIYF.

The V call is TRBV28, the J call TRBJ2-1; 7 nucleotides line up with TRBD2. CDR1 is MDHEN, CDR2 SYDVKM, per germline. CDR3 length: 14 amino acids. J lost 3 bases, V lost 7 bases, and 6 bases had no gene match. CDR3 loop: CASIPGGSYNEQFF. The CDR3 DNA is TGTGCCAGCATTCCGGGAGGAAGCTACAATGAGCAGTTCTTC.

For the CDR3, the DNA is TGTGCCAGCAGCACAGGGGTGGCCACTGAAGCTTTCTTT. It translates to CASSTGVATEAFF. The gene calls are TRBV6-6 and TRBJ1-1; 7 bases line up with TRBD1. The CDR3 has 13 amino acids. The junction had 5 bases not matched to a gene; V was cut back by 6 bases and J by 4 bases. The germline V gene has CDR1 MNHNY and CDR2 SVGAGI (reference sequence).

This clone was detected a few times. This sequence joins TRBV7-8 and TRBJ2-7; 11 bases are a match to TRBD1. CDR1 SGHVS and CDR2 FQNEAQ come from the germline V gene. Trimming at V came to 4 bases and at J to 5 bases, leaving 7 bases not matched to a gene. CDR3 length equals 15 residues. CDR3 sequence: CASSSRDRGSNEQYF. CDR3 sequence (DNA): TGTGCCAGCAGCTCCCGGGACAGGGGGTCCAACGAGCAGTACTTC.

The chain carries TRBV6-1 and TRBJ2-7; D is unresolved. This CDR3 has 13 amino acids. V lost 2 bases and J 2 bases, leaving 7 bases between the germline ends. Germline CDR1 is MNHNS and CDR2 is SASEGT. In DNA form, the CDR3 reads TGTGCCAGCAGTGAACGCGAGACCTACGAGCAGTACTTC. Translation: CASSERETYEQYF.

The chain uses TRBV5-1 and TRBJ2-5; 8 bases fit TRBD2. V shed 2 bases, J shed 7 bases, and the junction held 4 bases outside the gene matches. This CDR3 has 13 amino acids. Germline V gives CDR1 SGHRS, CDR2 YFSETQ. The CDR3 protein is CASSFTGGGTQYF. CDR3 nucleotides: TGCGCCAGCAGCTTCACGGGAGGGGGGACCCAGTACTTC.

This clone turned up a few times. The V gene is TRBV19, the J gene TRBJ2-2; D not resolved. The germline CDR1 and CDR2 sequences are LNHDA and SQIVND (reference sequence). Trimming cost V 9 bases and J 3 bases, with 17 bases left between them. This CDR3 is 15 amino acids long. The CDR3 sequence is CASYPGQAYTGELFF. The CDR3 nucleotides are TGTGCCAGCTACCCAGGCCAGGCGTACACCGGGGAGCTGTTTTTT.